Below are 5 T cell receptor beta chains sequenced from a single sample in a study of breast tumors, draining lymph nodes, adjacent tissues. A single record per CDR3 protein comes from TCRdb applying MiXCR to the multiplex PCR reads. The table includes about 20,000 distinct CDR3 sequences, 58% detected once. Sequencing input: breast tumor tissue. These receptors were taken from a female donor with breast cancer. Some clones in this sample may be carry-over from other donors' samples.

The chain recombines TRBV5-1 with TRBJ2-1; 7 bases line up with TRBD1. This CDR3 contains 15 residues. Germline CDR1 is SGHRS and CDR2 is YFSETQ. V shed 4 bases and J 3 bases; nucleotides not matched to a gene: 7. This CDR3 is CASSTRQGHYNEQFF. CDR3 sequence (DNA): TGCGCCAGCAGCACCCGACAGGGACACTACAATGAGCAGTTCTTC. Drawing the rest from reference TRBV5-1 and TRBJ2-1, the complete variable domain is KAGVTQTPRYLIKTRGQQVTLSCSPISGHRSVSWYQQTPGQGLQFLFEYFSETQRNKGNFPGRFSGRQFSNSRSEMNVSTLELGDSALYLCASSTRQGHYNEQFFGPGTRLTVL.

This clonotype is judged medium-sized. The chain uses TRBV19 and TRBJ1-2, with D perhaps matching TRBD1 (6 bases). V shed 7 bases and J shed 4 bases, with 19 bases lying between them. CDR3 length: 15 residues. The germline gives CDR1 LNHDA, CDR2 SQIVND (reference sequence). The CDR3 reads CASTYSGGVGYGYTF. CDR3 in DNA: TGTGCCAGTACTTATAGCGGGGGCGTTGGCTATGGCTACACCTTC.

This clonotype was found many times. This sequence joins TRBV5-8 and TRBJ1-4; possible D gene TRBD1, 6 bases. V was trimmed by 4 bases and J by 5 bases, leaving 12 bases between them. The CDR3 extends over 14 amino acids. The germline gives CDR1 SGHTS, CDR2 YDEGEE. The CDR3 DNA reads TGTGCCAGCAGCGAACAGGGAATGAATGAAAAACTGTTTTTT. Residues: CASSEQGMNEKLFF.

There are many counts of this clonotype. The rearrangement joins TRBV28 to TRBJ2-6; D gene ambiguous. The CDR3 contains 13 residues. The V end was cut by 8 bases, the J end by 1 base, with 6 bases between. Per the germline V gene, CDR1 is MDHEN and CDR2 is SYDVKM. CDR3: CASGNSGANVLTF. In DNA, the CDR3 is TGTGCCAGCGGGAATTCTGGGGCCAACGTCCTGACTTTC. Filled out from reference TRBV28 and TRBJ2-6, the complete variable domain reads DVKVTQSSRYLVKRTGEKVFLECVQDMDHENMFWYRQDPGLGLRLIYFSYDVKMKEKGDIPEGYSVSREKKERFSLILESASTNQTSMYLCASGNSGANVLTFGAGSRLTVL.

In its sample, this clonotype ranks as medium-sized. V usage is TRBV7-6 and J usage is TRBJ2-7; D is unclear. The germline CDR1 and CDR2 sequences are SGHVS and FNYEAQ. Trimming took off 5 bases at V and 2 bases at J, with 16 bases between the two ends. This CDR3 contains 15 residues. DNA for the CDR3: TGTGCCAGCAGCCCAGAAACGGGTTCAGCCTACGAGCAGTACTTC. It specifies CASSPETGSAYEQYF.